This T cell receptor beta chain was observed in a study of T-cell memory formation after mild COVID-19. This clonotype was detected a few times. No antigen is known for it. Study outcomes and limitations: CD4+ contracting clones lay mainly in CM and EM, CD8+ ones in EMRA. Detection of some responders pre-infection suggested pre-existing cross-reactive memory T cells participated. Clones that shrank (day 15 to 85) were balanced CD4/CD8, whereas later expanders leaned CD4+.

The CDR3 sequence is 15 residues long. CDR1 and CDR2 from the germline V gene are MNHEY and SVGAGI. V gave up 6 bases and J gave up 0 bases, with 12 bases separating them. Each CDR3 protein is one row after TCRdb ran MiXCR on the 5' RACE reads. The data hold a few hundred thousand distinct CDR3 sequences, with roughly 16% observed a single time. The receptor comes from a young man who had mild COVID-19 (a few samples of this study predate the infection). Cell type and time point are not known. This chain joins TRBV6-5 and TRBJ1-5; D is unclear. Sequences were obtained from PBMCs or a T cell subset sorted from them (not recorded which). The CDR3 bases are TGTGCCAGCAGCCGTCGACGAAATAGCAATCAGCCCCAGCATTTT. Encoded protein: CASSRRRNSNQPQHF.